The 8 T cell receptor beta chains in this list originate from one sample, sequenced in a study of T cell repertoires in cytomegalovirus infection. TCRdb called the reads again in MiXCR, with one record for every CDR3 protein. This sample has 400,000 or so distinct CDR3 sequences, with approximately 31% found just once. The material sequenced was PBMCs. These receptor sequences come from a human donor in good health (CMV status not recorded). Some clones in this sample may be carry-over from other donors' samples.

The V call is TRBV7-9, the J call TRBJ1-1; the match to TRBD1 covers 7 bases. The germline gives CDR1 SEHNR, CDR2 FQNEAQ (reference sequence). The V and J ends lost 9 bases and 8 bases, in that order; junction bases with no gene match: 15. The length of the CDR3 is 14 residues. The CDR3 here is CARRWETGETEAFF. The CDR3, as DNA: TGTGCCAGAAGATGGGAAACAGGGGAAACGGAAGCTTTCTTT. Using reference TRBV7-9 and TRBJ1-1 for the parts outside the CDR3, the full variable domain is DTGVSQNPRHKITKRGQNVTFRCDPISEHNRLYWYRQTLGQGPEFLTYFQNEAQLEKSRLLSDRFSAERPKGSFSTLEIQRTEQGDSAMYLCARRWETGETEAFFGQGTRLTVV.

Remarks on this clonotype: Possible read error: a much larger clone is one base away. The CDR3 spells CDSRQGLAGRVYEQYF. CDR3 DNA sequence: TGTGACAGCAGGCAGGGGCTAGCGGGGCGCGTTTACGAGCAGTACTTC. The chain couples TRBV7-2 to TRBJ2-7; 9 bases are shared with TRBD2. The V gene's germline CDR1 is SGHTA and CDR2 FQGNSA. This CDR3 contains 16 residues.

The chain links TRBV6-6 to TRBJ2-7, with 8 bases lining up with TRBD1. The CDR3 totals 14 residues. Germline values: CDR1 MNHNY, CDR2 SVGAGI (reference sequence). Trimming took 6 bases from V and 5 from J; bases not matched to a gene: 9. This chain's CDR3 is CASRDDRGLDEQYF. In DNA, the CDR3 is TGTGCCAGCAGGGACGACAGGGGTCTTGACGAGCAGTACTTC.

In this sample, this clonotype turned up many times. V and J are TRBV11-3 and TRBJ2-1; perhaps D is TRBD1 or TRBD2 (7 bases each). Between the trimmed V and J ends, which lost 1 base and 3 bases, there was a span of 10 bases. In germline, CDR1 is SGHNT, CDR2 YENEEA. The CDR3 spans 15 residues. CDR3 sequence reads: CASSLAGGDYNEQFF. CDR3 coding DNA: TGTGCCAGCAGCTTAGCAGGGGGGGACTACAATGAGCAGTTCTTC.

A note on this clonotype: A much bigger clone sits one base away, suggesting this may be a read error. V is TRBV25-1 and J is TRBJ2-1; TRBD1 might be the D (5 bases). This CDR3 comprises 15 residues. Per the germline V gene, CDR1 is MGHDK and CDR2 is SYGVNS. The chain's CDR3 is CASSHDRSLYNEPFF. The DNA for the CDR3 is TGTGCCAGCAGTCACGACAGATCTCTGTACAATGAGCCGTTCTTC.

This clonotype was seen a few times. The chain employs TRBV7-2 and TRBJ1-5, with 7 positions matching TRBD1. The CDR3 consists of 14 residues. The V and J ends lost 5 bases and 7 bases, in that order; junction bases with no gene match: 8. CDR1 is SGHTA and CDR2 is FQGNSA in the germline V gene. CDR3 region: CASSQGQAGQPQHF. CDR3 coding DNA: TGTGCCAGCAGCCAAGGACAGGCCGGGCAGCCCCAGCATTTT. Together with reference TRBV7-2 and TRBJ1-5, the CDR3 gives the full variable domain: GAGVSQSPSNKVTEKGKDVELRCDPISGHTALYWYRQSLGQGLEFLIYFQGNSAPDKSGLPSDRFSAERTGGSVSTLTIQRTQQEDSAVYLCASSQGQAGQPQHFGDGTRLSIL.

This clonotype was recorded a few times. The gene calls are TRBV7-2 and TRBJ1-5; 11 bases map to TRBD1. With V trimmed by 5 bases and J by 6 bases, 9 bases remained unmatched. The germline V gene has CDR1 SGHTA and CDR2 FQGNSA. The CDR3 runs 16 residues. CDR3 protein: CASSHGGTGGGQPQHF. CDR3 coding DNA: TGTGCCAGCAGCCATGGCGGGACAGGGGGTGGTCAGCCCCAGCATTTT.

In its sample, this clonotype was seen many times. The V and J genes are TRBV7-2 and TRBJ2-3; D perhaps matches TRBD2 (6 bases). CDR1 SGHTA and CDR2 FQGNSA come from the germline V gene. With 4 bases removed from V and 2 bases from J, the gap between germline ends came to 13 bases. This CDR3 has 15 residues. CDR3 sequence (DNA): TGTGCCAGCAGCTCCCGGGGGAGAGACACAGATACGCAGTATTTT. Translated: CASSSRGRDTDTQYF.